The 5 T cell receptor beta chains reported below all come from one sample, sequenced in a study of blood T cell repertoires in COVID-19 (TCRdb year 2020). Preparation of the library involved the immunoSEQ multiplex PCR assay. TCRdb carries this immuneACCESS record with in-frame sequences only. Its versions omit some clonotypes, under half of them owing to an unresolved V gene in the studies checked, with the rest unexplained. The table for this sample lists about 160,000 clones; 60% to 85% of them were counted only once. The ten most abundant clones make up around 8.1% of the sample. Sequenced material: peripheral blood. These receptors came from a man between 60 and 70 years old with acute or convalescent COVID-19.

The chain has TRBV14 and TRBJ2-5, with 9 positions matching TRBD1. CDR3 length equals 15 residues. Germline V lookup: CDR1 SGHDN, CDR2 FVKESK. V was clipped by 5 bases and J by 2 bases; unmatched bases: 6. In DNA, the CDR3 is TGTGCCAGCAGCGTCTCGGGACAGGGTCAAGAGACCCAGTACTTC. Translating it yields CASSVSGQGQETQYF. The whole variable domain, filled in from reference TRBV14 and TRBJ2-5, reads EAGVTQFPSHSVIEKGQTVTLRCDPISGHDNLYWYRRVMGKEIKFLLHFVKESKQDESGMPNNRFLAERTGGTYSTLKVQPAELEDSGVYFCASSVSGQGQETQYFGPGTRLLVL.

This sequence joins TRBV5-6 and TRBJ2-2, with D possibly TRBD1 on 5 matching bases. V was pared by 3 bases and J by 2 bases, with 11 bases between. This CDR3 is built from 15 residues. Per the germline V gene, CDR1 is SGHDT and CDR2 is YYEEEE. The CDR3 is CASSWGLGNTGELFF. The CDR3, as DNA: TGTGCCAGCAGCTGGGGCCTCGGAAACACCGGGGAGCTGTTTTTT.

This chain joins TRBV29-1 and TRBJ2-3; 8 bases are a match to TRBD2. CDR3 length equals 13 residues. Germline V gene data show CDR1 as SQVTM and CDR2 as ANQGSEA. Germline trimming cut 5 bases from V and 2 bases from J; bases unmatched to any gene: 3. This CDR3 reads CSVTSGSTDTQYF. Written as DNA, the CDR3 is TGCAGCGTTACTAGCGGCTCCACAGATACGCAGTATTTT.

V is TRBV20-1 and J is TRBJ2-7; D might be TRBD1 (5 bases). The V end lost 3 bases, the J end lost 4 bases, and 19 bases lay between the germline ends. CDR1 is DFQATT, CDR2 SNEGSKA, per germline (reference sequence). The length of the CDR3 is 15 residues. The CDR3 DNA sequence: TGCAGTGCTAGTCCCGGACAAGGGCACCTTTACGAGCAGTACTTC. Its protein is CSASPGQGHLYEQYF.

This clone has only one observation. The rearrangement joins TRBV18 to TRBJ2-1; tentative D call: TRBD2 (7 bases). Germline CDR1 KGHSH, CDR2 LQKENI. The CDR3 runs 14 residues. Trimming pared 3 bases from V and 7 bases from J, leaving 13 bases between. CDR3 protein: CASSPRGGVNEQFF. The CDR3 bases are TGTGCCAGCTCACCGAGGGGGGGGGTGAATGAGCAGTTCTTC.